The 30 T cell receptor beta chains presented below share a single source sample, sequenced in a study of early T cells in non-severe SARS-CoV-2 infection. Each CDR3 protein gets one entry after TCRdb re-called the 5' RACE reads with MiXCR. The table has about 130,000 distinct CDR3 sequences, more than 12% seen once. The material sequenced was whole blood. These receptors were taken from an adult who was a healthcare worker with PCR-confirmed SARS-CoV-2 infection or an uninfected control (not recorded which).

The gene calls are TRBV6-2 or TRBV6-3 and TRBJ1-2; the D is unclear. Between the trimmed V and J ends, which lost 11 bases and 2 bases, there was a span of 9 bases. This CDR3 has 11 residues. Per germline, CDR1 MNHEY and CDR2 SVGEGT. The CDR3 protein is CASQQNYGYTF. DNA for the CDR3: TGTGCCTCCCAACAGAACTATGGCTACACCTTC.

This clonotype appeared many times. V is TRBV29-1 and J is TRBJ2-3, with D possibly TRBD2 on 5 matching bases. The CDR3 covers 11 residues. The germline V gene encodes CDR1 SQVTM and CDR2 ANQGSEA. V dropped 4 bases and J dropped 3 bases, with 5 bases sitting between them. In DNA, the CDR3 is TGCAGCGTTGGGGAGACAGATACGCAGTATTTT. Amino acid sequence: CSVGETDTQYF.

This clonotype was seen more than once but under ten times. The chain has TRBV3-1 and TRBJ1-6; D not certain. CDR3 size: 15 residues. Germline lookup yields CDR1 LGHDT and CDR2 YNNKEL (reference sequence). V dropped 1 base and J dropped 10 bases, with 14 bases sitting between them. CDR3 sequence reads: CASSQGSRVRSPLHF. The CDR3 region has the DNA TGTGCCAGCAGCCAAGGTTCGAGGGTTAGATCACCCCTCCACTTT.

This rearrangement joins TRBV11-2 to TRBJ1-4; a possible D gene is TRBD1 (5 bases). In germline, CDR1 is SGHAT, CDR2 FQNNGV. The CDR3 consists of 13 residues. V was clipped by 6 bases and J by 7 bases, with 12 bases between them. Written as DNA, the CDR3 is TGTGCCAGCAGGACCGGGACGGGTGAAAAACTGTTTTTT. Its protein product is CASRTGTGEKLFF.

In this sample, this clonotype turned up a few times. This sequence joins TRBV30 and TRBJ1-2; D is unresolved. Germline CDR1 and CDR2: GTSNPN and SVGIG (reference sequence). With 2 bases removed from V and 3 bases from J, the gap between germline ends came to 7 bases. The CDR3 has 12 residues. The CDR3 nucleotides are TGTGCCTGGAGTTGGTTAGACTATGGCTACACCTTC. Translated, it gives CAWSWLDYGYTF.

This clonotype occurred a few times. The chain is built from TRBV2 and TRBJ2-7; a possible D gene is TRBD2 (5 bases). Per germline, CDR1 SNHLY and CDR2 FYNNEI. The CDR3 is 14 residues long. Between the trimmed V and J ends, which lost 3 bases and 0 bases, there was a span of 9 bases. The chain's CDR3 is CASSDPGISYEQYF. CDR3 coding DNA: TGTGCCAGCAGTGATCCGGGAATCTCCTACGAGCAGTACTTC.

The sample holds a few counts of this clonotype. The genes are TRBV25-1 and TRBJ1-1, with D unclear. V shed 5 bases and J shed 0 bases, with 7 bases lying between them. The CDR3 is 13 amino acids. Germline CDR1 and CDR2: MGHDK and SYGVNS. The CDR3 sequence is CASSRKMNTEAFF. The CDR3 DNA reads TGTGCCAGCAGTCGGAAAATGAACACTGAAGCTTTCTTT.

The chain is built from TRBV20-1 and TRBJ2-3; 7 bases are shared with TRBD1. Trimming cost V 6 bases and J 4 bases; bases outside gene matches: 7. The CDR3 extends over 13 amino acids. Per germline, CDR1 DFQATT and CDR2 SNEGSKA (reference sequence). In nucleotides, the CDR3 is TGCAGTGCCGATGGGACAGAGGCAGATACGCAGTATTTT. As protein: CSADGTEADTQYF.

The sample holds a few counts of this clonotype. This chain uses TRBV29-1 with TRBJ2-1; TRBD2 is a possible D gene (7 bases). Trimming left V 5 bases short and J 7 bases short, with 21 bases between. The germline V gene encodes CDR1 SQVTM and CDR2 ANQGSEA. CDR3 length: 15 residues. The CDR3 DNA is TGCAGCGTTCTAGGGGGAGCGGGGTCTCCTAATGAGCAGTTCTTC. Its translation is CSVLGGAGSPNEQFF.

This clonotype was recorded at least ten times. The V call is TRBV6-6, the J call TRBJ1-5; no definite D call. Germline-derived CDR1 and CDR2 are MNHNY and SVGAGI (reference sequence). V gave up 6 bases and J gave up 4 bases, with 16 bases separating them. This CDR3 is built from 15 residues. The CDR3 spells CASSREGGTNQPQHF. The DNA for the CDR3 is TGTGCCAGCAGCCGGGAGGGAGGCACGAATCAGCCCCAGCATTTT.

This clonotype was counted at least ten times. V is TRBV29-1 and J is TRBJ2-6; D unclear. The CDR3 is made up of 12 amino acids. Germline V CDR1 and CDR2: SQVTM, ANQGSEA. Trimming shortened V by 6 bases and J by 0 bases, and 3 bases separated the two germline ends. The CDR3 coding sequence is TGCAGCGTGGACTCTGGGGCCAACGTCCTGACTTTC. It codes for CSVDSGANVLTF.

Only a few counts were recorded for this clonotype. The chain uses TRBV6-6 and TRBJ1-1; unclear D gene. CDR3 length equals 13 residues. Deletions cut 8 bases from V and 1 base from J, with 11 bases between. Germline CDR1 and CDR2: MNHNY and SVGAGI (reference sequence). Here the CDR3 DNA reads TGTGCCAGCGGGCCTATAGAGAACACTGAAGCTTTCTTT. Its protein is CASGPIENTEAFF.

This clonotype was counted many times. The chain links TRBV29-1 to TRBJ2-7; possible D gene TRBD1, 6 bases. The germline V gene encodes CDR1 SQVTM and CDR2 ANQGSEA. CDR3 length: 12 residues. V was pared by 5 bases and J by 4 bases, with 12 bases between. The CDR3 DNA follows: TGCAGCGTTATAACAGGGTATTACGAGCAGTACTTC. Amino acid sequence: CSVITGYYEQYF.

This clonotype showed up many times. The V call is TRBV5-1, the J call TRBJ1-2, with D uncertain. Germline lookup yields CDR1 SGHRS and CDR2 YFSETQ. Trimming took off 3 bases at V and 8 bases at J, with 17 bases between the two ends. The CDR3 has 14 residues. The CDR3 nucleotides are TGCGCCAGCAGCTCCTACCATGGATTAGACGGCTACACCTTC. This encodes CASSSYHGLDGYTF.

This clonotype has only a few counts. The chain joins TRBV6-6 to TRBJ1-1; D call uncertain. The CDR3 length is 13 residues. V dropped 0 bases and J dropped 1 base, with 3 bases sitting between them. The V gene's germline CDR1 is MNHNY and CDR2 SVGAGI (reference sequence). For the CDR3, the DNA is TGTGCCAGCAGTTACTCTGAGAACACTGAAGCTTTCTTT. This translates into CASSYSENTEAFF.

The V gene is TRBV4-1, the J gene TRBJ2-3, with a possible D match to TRBD2 (6 bases). Trimming took off 5 bases at V and 0 bases at J, with 12 bases between the two ends. Germline V lookup: CDR1 MGHRA, CDR2 YSYEKL. This CDR3 spans 15 amino acids. The CDR3 DNA sequence: TGCGCCAGCAGCTATGGACTAATCAGCACAGATACGCAGTATTTT. Translated: CASSYGLISTDTQYF.

This clonotype showed up many times. As DNA, the CDR3 is TGCGCCAGCAGCTTGTTAGGGCTGAGCAATCAGCCCCAGCATTTT. Translating it yields CASSLLGLSNQPQHF. This chain joins TRBV5-1 and TRBJ1-5, with D unresolved. CDR1 is SGHRS, CDR2 YFSETQ, per germline. This CDR3 contains 15 residues. The V end was cut by 1 base, the J end by 1 base, with 9 bases between.

This clonotype appeared a few times. The rearrangement uses TRBV5-5 and TRBJ2-2; weak D call: TRBD2 (5 bases). V lost 4 bases to trimming and J lost 7 bases, with 14 bases between them. The CDR3 consists of 14 residues. Germline lookup yields CDR1 SGHKS and CDR2 YYEKEE (reference sequence). The CDR3 reads CASSRSHGSGELFF. In DNA form, the CDR3 reads TGTGCCAGCAGCCGGTCTCATGGGAGCGGGGAGCTGTTTTTT.

The chain employs TRBV10-1 and TRBJ2-1; 9 bases match TRBD1. The CDR3 spans 17 residues. V lost 8 bases to trimming and J lost 0 bases; unmatched junction nucleotides: 11. CDR1 is WNHNN and CDR2 is SYGVQD in the germline V gene (reference sequence). CDR3 sequence (DNA): TGCGCCAGCGAGGGACAGGGCGGATTTAGCTCCTACAATGAGCAGTTCTTC. Protein product: CASEGQGGFSSYNEQFF.

The chain joins TRBV6-1 to TRBJ2-7, with D tentatively TRBD2 (5 bases). Trimming pared 3 bases from V and 1 base from J, leaving 7 bases between. The CDR3 runs 13 residues. Germline loops: CDR1 MNHNS, CDR2 SASEGT. The CDR3 loop is CASSETTSYEQYF. In nucleotides, the CDR3 is TGTGCCAGCAGTGAGACTACTTCCTACGAGCAGTACTTC.

The V and J genes are TRBV10-2 and TRBJ1-5; D is possibly TRBD1 (6 bases). Trimming removed 2 bases from V and 0 bases from J, with 8 bases in between. There are 15 residues in the CDR3. Germline V gene lookup returns CDR1 WSHSY and CDR2 SAAADI. The CDR3 coding sequence is TGCGCCAGCAGTGAGACACAGGGTAGCAATCAGCCCCAGCATTTT. Residues: CASSETQGSNQPQHF.

This chain links TRBV3-1 with TRBJ1-1, with D perhaps TRBD1 (5 bases). The V end lost 4 bases, the J end lost 6 bases, and 15 bases lay between the germline ends. CDR1 is LGHDT and CDR2 is YNNKEL in the germline V gene (reference sequence). The CDR3 contains 14 residues. This CDR3 reads CASSLREQGAEAFF. CDR3 DNA: TGTGCCAGCAGCCTCCGGGAGCAGGGAGCTGAAGCTTTCTTT.

This clonotype was counted many times. The chain couples TRBV3-1 to TRBJ2-1, with TRBD1 matching 7 bases. With 6 bases clipped from V and 8 bases from J, the junction kept 7 bases outside the gene matches. The CDR3 spans 13 residues. CDR1 and CDR2 from the germline V gene are LGHDT and YNNKEL (reference sequence). CDR3 region: CASSPDRAYEQFF. The DNA of the CDR3 is TGTGCCAGCAGTCCCGACAGGGCCTATGAGCAGTTCTTC.

This clonotype was detected ten times or more. Written as DNA, the CDR3 is TGTGCCAGTAGTATAGAAGCCACAGATACGCAGTATTTT. Translation gives CASSIEATDTQYF. The chain employs TRBV19 and TRBJ2-3; D gene unclear. V was shortened by 0 bases and J by 2 bases, with 3 bases between the two germline ends. The CDR3 runs 13 residues. Germline V gives CDR1 LNHDA, CDR2 SQIVND (reference sequence).

The V and J genes are TRBV12-5 and TRBJ2-1, with D perhaps being TRBD1 or TRBD2 (5 bases each). This CDR3 is 14 amino acids long. Germline-derived CDR1 and CDR2 are LGHNT and FRNRAP. Trimming left V 0 bases short and J 7 bases short, with 10 bases between. The CDR3 region is CASGLVLGGNEQFF. CDR3 nucleotides: TGTGCTAGTGGTTTGGTACTTGGGGGAAATGAGCAGTTCTTC.

This clonotype was counted many times. The chain employs TRBV18 and TRBJ2-5; a possible D gene is TRBD2 (5 bases). CDR3 length: 15 residues. The germline V and J ends were trimmed by 3 bases and 4 bases, with 15 bases remaining between them. Germline V gene data show CDR1 as KGHSH and CDR2 as LQKENI. CDR3 nucleotides: TGTGCCAGCTCACCTCCGGGATTGGCAGTAGAGACCCAGTACTTC. Protein product: CASSPPGLAVETQYF.

CDR3 residues: CASMRTPYNEQFF. The CDR3 nucleotides read TGTGCCAGCATGAGAACCCCCTACAATGAGCAGTTCTTC. V and J are TRBV2 and TRBJ2-1; D unresolved. CDR1 and CDR2 from the germline V gene are SNHLY and FYNNEI. The CDR3 runs 13 residues. Trimming removed 7 bases at V and 2 bases at J, with 9 bases between.

The chain recombines TRBV11-2 with TRBJ2-3; perhaps TRBD2 as D (6 bases). Germline V gene data show CDR1 as SGHAT and CDR2 as FQNNGV. The CDR3 extends over 16 amino acids. Trimming cost V 1 base and J 2 bases, with 13 bases left between them. The CDR3 spells CASSLVGGHLTDTQYF. DNA for the CDR3: TGTGCCAGCAGCTTAGTGGGGGGTCACCTCACAGATACGCAGTATTTT.

The chain couples TRBV19 to TRBJ1-4, with D unclear. The CDR3 runs 15 residues. The germline gives CDR1 LNHDA, CDR2 SQIVND (reference sequence). The V and J ends lost 1 base and 5 bases respectively, with 11 bases between them. In DNA form, the CDR3 reads TGTGCCAGTAGTATAGGCGGACTTGGGAATGAAAAACTGTTTTTT. Translating it yields CASSIGGLGNEKLFF.

This clonotype was detected many times. V and J are TRBV20-1 and TRBJ1-4; D may be TRBD1 (6 bases). The V gene's germline CDR1 is DFQATT and CDR2 SNEGSKA (reference sequence). The CDR3 runs to 14 residues. Trimming pared 2 bases from V and 8 bases from J, leaving 15 bases between. The chain's CDR3 is CSARNTGSGEKLFF. The CDR3, as DNA: TGCAGTGCTAGAAATACAGGGTCAGGGGAAAAACTGTTTTTT.